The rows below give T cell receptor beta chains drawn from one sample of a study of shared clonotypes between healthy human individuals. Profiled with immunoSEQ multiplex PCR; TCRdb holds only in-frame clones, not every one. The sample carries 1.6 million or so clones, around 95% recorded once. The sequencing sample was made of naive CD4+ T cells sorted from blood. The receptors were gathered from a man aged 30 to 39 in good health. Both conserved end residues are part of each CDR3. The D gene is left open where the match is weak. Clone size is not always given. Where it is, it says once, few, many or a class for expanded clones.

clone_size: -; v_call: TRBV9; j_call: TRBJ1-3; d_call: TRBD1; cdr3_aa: CASSDTGGGNTIYF; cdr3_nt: TGTGCCAGCAGCGACACAGGGGGCGGAAACACCATATATTTT
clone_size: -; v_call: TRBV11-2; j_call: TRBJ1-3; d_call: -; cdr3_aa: CASSLSNVRSGNTIYF; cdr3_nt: TGTGCCAGCAGCTTATCAAACGTTCGCTCTGGAAACACCATATATTTT
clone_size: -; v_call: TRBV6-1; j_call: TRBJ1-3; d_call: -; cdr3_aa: CASSNRGNTIYF; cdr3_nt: TGTGCCAGCAGCAACAGGGGAAACACCATATATTTT
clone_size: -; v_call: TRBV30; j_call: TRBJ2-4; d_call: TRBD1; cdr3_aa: CAWGGVRQGAGMIQYF; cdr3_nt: TGTGCCTGGGGTGGAGTCAGGCAGGGGGCGGGTATGATTCAGTACTTC
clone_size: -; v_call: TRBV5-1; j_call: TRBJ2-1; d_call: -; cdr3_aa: CASSLEGGSYNEQFF; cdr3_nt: TGCGCCAGCAGCTTGGAGGGAGGATCCTACAATGAGCAGTTCTTC
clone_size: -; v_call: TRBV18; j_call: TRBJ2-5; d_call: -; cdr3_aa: CASSPPRPSVQETQYF; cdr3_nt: TGTGCCAGCTCACCACCTCGGCCTAGCGTCCAAGAGACCCAGTACTTC
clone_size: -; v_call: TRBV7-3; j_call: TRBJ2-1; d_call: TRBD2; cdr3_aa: CASSLGGTNNEQFF; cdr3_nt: TGTGCCAGCAGCTTGGGCGGGACTAACAATGAGCAGTTCTTC
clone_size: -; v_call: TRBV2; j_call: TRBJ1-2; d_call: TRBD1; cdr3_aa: CASRKDRMAGGYTF; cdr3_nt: TGTGCCAGCAGAAAGGACAGGATGGCTGGTGGCTACACCTTC
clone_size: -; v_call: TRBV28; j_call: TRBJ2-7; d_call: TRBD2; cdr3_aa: CASRRLAGSSYEQYF; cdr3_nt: TGTGCCAGCAGGAGACTAGCGGGATCCTCCTACGAGCAGTACTTC
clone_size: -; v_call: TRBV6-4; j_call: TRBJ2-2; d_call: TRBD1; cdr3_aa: CASSRTGGPGELFF; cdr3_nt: TGTGCCAGCAGTAGGACAGGGGGCCCCGGGGAGCTGTTTTTT
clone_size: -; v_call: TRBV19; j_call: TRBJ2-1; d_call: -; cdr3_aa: CASSIGRGDYNEQFF; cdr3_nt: TGTGCCAGTAGTATCGGCAGGGGGGACTACAATGAGCAGTTCTTC
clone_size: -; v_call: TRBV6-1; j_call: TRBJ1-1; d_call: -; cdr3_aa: CASTLGRVNTEAFF; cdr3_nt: TGTGCCAGCACCTTGGGGCGCGTGAACACTGAAGCTTTCTTT
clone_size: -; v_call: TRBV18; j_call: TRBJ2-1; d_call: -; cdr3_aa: CASSPASLNEQFF; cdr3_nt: TGTGCCAGCTCACCAGCTAGTTTAAATGAGCAGTTCTTC
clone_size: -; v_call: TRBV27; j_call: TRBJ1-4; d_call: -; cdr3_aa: CASSPSATNEKLFF; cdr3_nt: TGTGCCAGCAGCCCTTCAGCAACTAATGAAAAACTGTTTTTT
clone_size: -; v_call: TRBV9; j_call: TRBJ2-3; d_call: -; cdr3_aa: CASSVGATTDTQYF; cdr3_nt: TGTGCCAGCAGCGTAGGGGCTACAACAGATACGCAGTATTTT
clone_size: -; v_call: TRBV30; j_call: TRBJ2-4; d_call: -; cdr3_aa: CAWSGPGSQLGNIQYF; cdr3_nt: TGTGCCTGGAGTGGACCCGGTAGCCAGTTGGGGAACATTCAGTACTTC
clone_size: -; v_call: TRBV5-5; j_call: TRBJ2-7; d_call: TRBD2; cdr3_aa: CASSQPGRDSPYF; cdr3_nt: TGTGCCAGCAGCCAACCTGGGAGGGACTCTCCGTACTTC
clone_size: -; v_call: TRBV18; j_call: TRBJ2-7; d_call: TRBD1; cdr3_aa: CASSPGTGSGEQYF; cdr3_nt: TGTGCCAGCTCACCCGGGACAGGGTCCGGAGAGCAGTACTTC
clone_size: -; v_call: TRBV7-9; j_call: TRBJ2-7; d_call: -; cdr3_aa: CASSSRGAGEQYF; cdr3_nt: TGTGCCAGCAGCTCCCGGGGGGCAGGCGAGCAGTACTTC
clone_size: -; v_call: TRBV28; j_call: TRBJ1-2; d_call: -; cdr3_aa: CASMLGIANYGYTF; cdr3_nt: TGTGCCAGCATGTTGGGTATAGCTAACTATGGCTACACCTTC
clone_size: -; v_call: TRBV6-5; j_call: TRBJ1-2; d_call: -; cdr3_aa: CASSYPGKFHYGYTF; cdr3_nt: TGTGCCAGCAGTTACCCAGGAAAGTTTCACTATGGCTACACCTTC
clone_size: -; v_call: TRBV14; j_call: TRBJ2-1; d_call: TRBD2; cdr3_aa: CASSRRTSGYNEQFF; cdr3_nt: TGTGCCAGCAGCCGCAGGACTAGCGGCTACAATGAGCAGTTCTTC
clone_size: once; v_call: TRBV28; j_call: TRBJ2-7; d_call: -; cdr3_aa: CASNHFREPILKQYF; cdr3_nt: TGTGCCAGCAATCACTTCCGGGAACCCATCTTGAAGCAGTACTTC
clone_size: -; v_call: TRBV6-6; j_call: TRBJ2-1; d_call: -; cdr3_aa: CASSYSTEGYNEQFF; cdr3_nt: TGTGCCAGCAGTTACTCGACTGAGGGATACAATGAGCAGTTCTTC
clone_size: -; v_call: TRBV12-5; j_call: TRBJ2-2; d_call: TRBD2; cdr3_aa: CASAPTGRAPAGELFF; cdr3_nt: TGTGCTAGTGCCCCCACCGGGAGGGCCCCGGCCGGGGAGCTGTTTTTT
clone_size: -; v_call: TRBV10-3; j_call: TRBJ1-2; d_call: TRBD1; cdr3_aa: CAIWGTGGYTF; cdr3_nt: TGTGCCATCTGGGGGACAGGTGGCTACACCTTC
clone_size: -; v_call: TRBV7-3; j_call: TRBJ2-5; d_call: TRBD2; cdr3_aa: CASSPRTGIAGFETQYF; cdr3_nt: TGTGCCAGCAGCCCCAGGACGGGGATAGCGGGATTTGAGACCCAGTACTTC
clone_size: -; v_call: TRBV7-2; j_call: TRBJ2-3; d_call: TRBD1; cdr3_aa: CASFDRARHNTQYF; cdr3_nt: TGTGCCAGCTTCGACAGGGCCCGTCATAATACGCAGTATTTT
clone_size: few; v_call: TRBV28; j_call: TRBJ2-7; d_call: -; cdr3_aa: CASSPPGWGASYEQYF; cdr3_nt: TGTGCCAGCAGTCCCCCCGGGTGGGGGGCGTCCTACGAGCAGTACTTC
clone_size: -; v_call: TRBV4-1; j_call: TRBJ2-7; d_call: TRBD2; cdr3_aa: CASSQAFAGGEEQYF; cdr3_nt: TGCGCCAGCAGCCAAGCCTTCGCGGGAGGGGAAGAGCAGTACTTC
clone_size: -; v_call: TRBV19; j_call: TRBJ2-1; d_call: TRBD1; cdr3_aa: CASSAGGGPLYNEQFF; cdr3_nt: TGTGCCAGTAGTGCAGGGGGCGGTCCTCTGTACAATGAGCAGTTCTTC
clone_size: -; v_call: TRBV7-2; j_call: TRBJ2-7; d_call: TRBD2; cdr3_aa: CASSPSGLGFYEQYF; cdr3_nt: TGTGCCAGCAGCCCGTCGGGACTAGGGTTCTACGAGCAGTACTTC
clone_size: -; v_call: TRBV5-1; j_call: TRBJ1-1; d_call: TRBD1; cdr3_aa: CASTSTGGGMYTEAFF; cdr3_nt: TGCGCCAGCACCTCGACAGGGGGCGGGATGTACACTGAAGCTTTCTTT
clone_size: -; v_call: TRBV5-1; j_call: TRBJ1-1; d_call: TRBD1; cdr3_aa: CASSWDGTGGSWNTEAFF; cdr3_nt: TGCGCCAGCAGCTGGGATGGGACAGGGGGCAGTTGGAACACTGAAGCTTTCTTT
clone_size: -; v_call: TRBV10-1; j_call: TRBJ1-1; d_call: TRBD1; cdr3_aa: CASSPHSGGNTEAFF; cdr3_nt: TGCGCCAGCAGCCCCCACTCAGGGGGAAACACTGAAGCTTTCTTT
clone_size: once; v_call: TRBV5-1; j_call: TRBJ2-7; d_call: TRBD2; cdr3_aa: CASSWRLAGEDEQYF; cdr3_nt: TGCGCCAGCAGCTGGAGGCTAGCGGGAGAGGACGAGCAGTACTTC
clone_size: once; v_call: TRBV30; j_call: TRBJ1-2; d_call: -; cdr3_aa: CAWDGGDYGYTF; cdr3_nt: TGTGCCTGGGATGGGGGGGACTATGGCTACACCTTC
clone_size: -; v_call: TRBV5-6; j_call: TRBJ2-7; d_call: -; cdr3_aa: CASTSRPLTYEQYF; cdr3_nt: TGTGCCAGCACCTCTCGTCCGCTTACCTACGAGCAGTACTTC
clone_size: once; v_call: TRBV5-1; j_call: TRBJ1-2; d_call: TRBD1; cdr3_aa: CASSPLGQGNYGYTF; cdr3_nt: TGCGCCAGCAGCCCGCTGGGACAGGGGAACTATGGCTACACCTTC
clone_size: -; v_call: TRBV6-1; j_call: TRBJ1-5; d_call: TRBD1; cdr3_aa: CASREGDRRNQPQHF; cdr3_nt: TGTGCCAGCAGGGAGGGGGACAGGAGAAATCAGCCCCAGCATTTT
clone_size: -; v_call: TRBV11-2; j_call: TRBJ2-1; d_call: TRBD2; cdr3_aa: CASSALRGGKKGNEQFF; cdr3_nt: TGTGCCAGCAGCGCCTTACGGGGAGGGAAGAAGGGGAATGAGCAGTTCTTC
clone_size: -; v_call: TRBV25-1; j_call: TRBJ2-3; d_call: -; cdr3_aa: CASSTPAEAVNTQYF; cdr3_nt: TGTGCCAGCAGTACCCCTGCGGAGGCCGTTAATACGCAGTATTTT
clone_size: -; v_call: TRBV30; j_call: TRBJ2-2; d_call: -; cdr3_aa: CARGEQGRTGELFF; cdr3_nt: TGTGCCCGAGGAGAACAGGGACGCACCGGGGAGCTGTTTTTT
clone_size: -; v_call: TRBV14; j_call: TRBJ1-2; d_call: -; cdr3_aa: CASSQDIPYGYTF; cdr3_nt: TGTGCCAGCAGCCAAGACATACCCTATGGCTACACCTTC
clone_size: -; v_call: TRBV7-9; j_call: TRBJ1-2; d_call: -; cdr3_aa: CASSSLGSTVAYGYTF; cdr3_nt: TGTGCCAGCAGCTCCCTAGGAAGTACAGTCGCCTATGGCTACACCTTC
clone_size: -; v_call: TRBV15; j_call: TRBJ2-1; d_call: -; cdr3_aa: CATKTGHLENEQFF; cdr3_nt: TGTGCCACCAAAACAGGGCACCTGGAGAATGAGCAGTTCTTC
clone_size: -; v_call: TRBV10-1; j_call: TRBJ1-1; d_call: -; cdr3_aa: CASSWGNTEAFF; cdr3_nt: TGCGCCAGCAGTTGGGGGAACACTGAAGCTTTCTTT
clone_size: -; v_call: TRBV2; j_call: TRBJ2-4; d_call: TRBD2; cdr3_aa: CASSEGGGRRIKNIQYF; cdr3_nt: TGTGCCAGCAGTGAAGGGGGAGGGAGAAGGATTAAAAACATTCAGTACTTC
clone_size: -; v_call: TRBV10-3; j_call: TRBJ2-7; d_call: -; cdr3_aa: CAISRDTGSYEQYF; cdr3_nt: TGTGCCATCAGCAGGGACACCGGCTCCTACGAGCAGTACTTC
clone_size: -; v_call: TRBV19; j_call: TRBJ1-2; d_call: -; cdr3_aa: CASPGPNYGYTF; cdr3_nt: TGTGCCAGCCCGGGGCCCAACTATGGCTACACCTTC
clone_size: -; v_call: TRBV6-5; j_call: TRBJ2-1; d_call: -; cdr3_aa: CASSYEGNEQFF; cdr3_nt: TGTGCCAGCAGTTACGAAGGGAATGAGCAGTTCTTC
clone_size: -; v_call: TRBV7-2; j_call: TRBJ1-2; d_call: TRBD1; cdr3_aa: CASSLVPDRGYGYTF; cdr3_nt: TGTGCCAGCAGCTTAGTTCCGGACAGGGGCTATGGCTACACCTTC
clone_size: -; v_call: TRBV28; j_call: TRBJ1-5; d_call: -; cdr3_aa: CASSRSAGGPTGQPQHF; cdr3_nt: TGTGCCAGCAGCCGAAGTGCGGGGGGCCCCACGGGACAGCCCCAGCATTTT